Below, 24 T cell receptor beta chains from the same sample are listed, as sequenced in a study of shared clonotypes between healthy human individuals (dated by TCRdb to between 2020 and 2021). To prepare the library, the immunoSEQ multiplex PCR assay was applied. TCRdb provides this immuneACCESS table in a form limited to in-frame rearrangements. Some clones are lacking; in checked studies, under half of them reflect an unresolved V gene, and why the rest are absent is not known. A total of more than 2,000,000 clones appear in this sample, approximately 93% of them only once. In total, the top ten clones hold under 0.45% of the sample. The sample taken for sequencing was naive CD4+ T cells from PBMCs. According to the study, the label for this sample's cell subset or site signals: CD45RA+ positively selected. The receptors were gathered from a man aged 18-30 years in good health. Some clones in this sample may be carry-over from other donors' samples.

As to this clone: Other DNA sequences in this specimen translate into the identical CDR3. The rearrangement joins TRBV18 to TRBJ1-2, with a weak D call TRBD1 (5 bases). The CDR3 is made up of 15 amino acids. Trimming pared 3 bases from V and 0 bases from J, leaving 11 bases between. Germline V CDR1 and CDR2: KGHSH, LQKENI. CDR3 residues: CASSPGGASNYGYTF. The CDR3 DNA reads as TGTGCCAGCTCACCCGGAGGGGCGTCTAACTATGGCTACACCTTC. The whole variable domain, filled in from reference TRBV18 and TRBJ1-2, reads NAGVMQNPRHLVRRRGQEARLRCSPMKGHSHVYWYRQLPEEGLKFMVYLQKENIIDESGMPKERFSAEFPKEGPSILRIQQVVRGDSAAYFCASSPGGASNYGYTFGSGTRLTVV.

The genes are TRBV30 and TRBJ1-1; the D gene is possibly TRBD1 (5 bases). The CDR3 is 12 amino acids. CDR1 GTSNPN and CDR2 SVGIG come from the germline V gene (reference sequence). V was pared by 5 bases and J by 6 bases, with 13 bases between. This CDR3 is CAWGAQGPEAFF. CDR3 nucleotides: TGTGCCTGGGGGGCCCAAGGCCCTGAAGCTTTCTTT. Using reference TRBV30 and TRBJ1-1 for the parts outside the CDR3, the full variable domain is SQTIHQWPATLVQPVGSPLSLECTVEGTSNPNLYWYRQAAGRGLQLLFYSVGIGQISSEVPQNLSASRPQDRQFILSSKKLLLSDSGFYLCAWGAQGPEAFFGQGTRLTVV.

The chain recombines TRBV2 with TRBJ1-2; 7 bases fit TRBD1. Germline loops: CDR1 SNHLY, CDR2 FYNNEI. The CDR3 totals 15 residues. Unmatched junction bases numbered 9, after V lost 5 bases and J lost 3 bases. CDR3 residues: CASSRRRDSHYGYTF. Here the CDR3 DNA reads TGTGCCAGCAGTCGAAGGCGGGACAGTCACTATGGCTACACCTTC.

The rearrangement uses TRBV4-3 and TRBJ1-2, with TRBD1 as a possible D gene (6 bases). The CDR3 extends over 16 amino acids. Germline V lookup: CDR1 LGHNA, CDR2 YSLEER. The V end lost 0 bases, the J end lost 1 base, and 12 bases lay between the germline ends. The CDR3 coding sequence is TGCGCCAGCAGCCAAGATCTAGGACAGCGTAACTATGGCTACACCTTC. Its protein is CASSQDLGQRNYGYTF.

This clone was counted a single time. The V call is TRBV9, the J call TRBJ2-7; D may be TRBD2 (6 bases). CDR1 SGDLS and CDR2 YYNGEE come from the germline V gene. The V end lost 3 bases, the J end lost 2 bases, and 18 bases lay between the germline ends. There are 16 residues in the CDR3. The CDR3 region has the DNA TGTGCCAGCAGCGCAAGATCGGCTTCGGGGGCCTACGAGCAGTACTTC. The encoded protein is CASSARSASGAYEQYF. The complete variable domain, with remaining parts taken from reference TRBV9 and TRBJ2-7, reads DSGVTQTPKHLITATGQRVTLRCSPRSGDLSVYWYQQSLDQGLQFLIQYYNGEERAKGNILERFSAQQFPDLHSELNLSSLELGDSALYFCASSARSASGAYEQYFGPGTRLTVT.

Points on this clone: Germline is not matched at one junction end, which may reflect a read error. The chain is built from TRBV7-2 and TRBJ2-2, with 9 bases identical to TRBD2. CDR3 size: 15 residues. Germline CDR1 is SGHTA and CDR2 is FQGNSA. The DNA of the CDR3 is TGTGCCAGCAGTTTAGCGGGAGTGGTGACCGGGGAGCTGTTTTTT. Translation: CASSLAGVVTGELFF.

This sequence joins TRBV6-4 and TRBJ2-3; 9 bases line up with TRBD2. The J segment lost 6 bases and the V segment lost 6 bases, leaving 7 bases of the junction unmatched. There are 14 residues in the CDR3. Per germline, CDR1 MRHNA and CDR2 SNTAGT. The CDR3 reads CASRWVAGADTQYF. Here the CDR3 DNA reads TGTGCCAGCAGATGGGTAGCGGGAGCGGATACGCAGTATTTT.

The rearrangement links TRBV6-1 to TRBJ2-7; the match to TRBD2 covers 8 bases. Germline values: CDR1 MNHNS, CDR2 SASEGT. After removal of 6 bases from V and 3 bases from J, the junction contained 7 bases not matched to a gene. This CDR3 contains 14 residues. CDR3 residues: CASRALAGLYEQYF. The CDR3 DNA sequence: TGTGCCAGCAGGGCGCTAGCGGGCCTCTACGAGCAGTACTTC.

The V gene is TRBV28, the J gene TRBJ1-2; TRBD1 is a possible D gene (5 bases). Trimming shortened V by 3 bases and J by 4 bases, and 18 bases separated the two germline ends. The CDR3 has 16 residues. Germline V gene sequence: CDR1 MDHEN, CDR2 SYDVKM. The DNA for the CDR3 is TGTGCCAGCAGTTTGTATAGGTGGGGGGATACCTATGGCTACACCTTC. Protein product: CASSLYRWGDTYGYTF.

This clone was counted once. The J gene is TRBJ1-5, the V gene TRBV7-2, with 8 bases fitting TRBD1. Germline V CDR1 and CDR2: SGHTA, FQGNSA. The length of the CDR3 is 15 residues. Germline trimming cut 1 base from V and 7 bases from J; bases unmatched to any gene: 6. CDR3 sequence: CASSLDLRGRQPQHF. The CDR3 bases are TGTGCCAGCAGCTTAGACCTCAGGGGGCGACAGCCCCAGCATTTT.

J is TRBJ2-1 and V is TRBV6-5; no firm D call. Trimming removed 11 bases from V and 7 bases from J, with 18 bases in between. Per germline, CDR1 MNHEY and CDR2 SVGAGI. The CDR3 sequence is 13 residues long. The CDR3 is CAASRTEFNEQFF. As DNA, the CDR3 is TGTGCCGCTAGTCGGACGGAGTTTAATGAGCAGTTCTTC.

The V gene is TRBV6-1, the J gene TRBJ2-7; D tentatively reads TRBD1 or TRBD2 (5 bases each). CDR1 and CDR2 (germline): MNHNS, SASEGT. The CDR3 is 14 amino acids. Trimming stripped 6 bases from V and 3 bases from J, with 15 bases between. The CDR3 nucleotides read TGTGCCAGCAGACCCCCGGGACGCCTCTACGAGCAGTACTTC. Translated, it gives CASRPPGRLYEQYF.

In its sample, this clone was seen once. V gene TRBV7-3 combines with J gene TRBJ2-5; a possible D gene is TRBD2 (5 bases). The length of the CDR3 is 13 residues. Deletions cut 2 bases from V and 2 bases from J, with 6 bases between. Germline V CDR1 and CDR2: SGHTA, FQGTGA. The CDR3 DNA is TGTGCCAGCAGCTTACCGGGACAAGAGACCCAGTACTTC. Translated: CASSLPGQETQYF.

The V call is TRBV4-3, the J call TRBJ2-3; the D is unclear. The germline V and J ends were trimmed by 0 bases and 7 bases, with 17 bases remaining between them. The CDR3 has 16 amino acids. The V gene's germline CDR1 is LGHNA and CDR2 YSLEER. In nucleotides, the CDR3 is TGCGCCAGCAGCCAAGAGGGCCTAGTGGGGTTGTATACGCAGTATTTT. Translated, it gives CASSQEGLVGLYTQYF.

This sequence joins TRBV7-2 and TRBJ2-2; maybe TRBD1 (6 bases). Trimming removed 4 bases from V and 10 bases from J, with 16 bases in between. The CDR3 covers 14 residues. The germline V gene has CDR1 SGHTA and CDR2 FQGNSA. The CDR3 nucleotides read TGTGCCAGCAGCTCACGACAGGCCGCGCAGGAGCTGTTTTTT. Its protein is CASSSRQAAQELFF.

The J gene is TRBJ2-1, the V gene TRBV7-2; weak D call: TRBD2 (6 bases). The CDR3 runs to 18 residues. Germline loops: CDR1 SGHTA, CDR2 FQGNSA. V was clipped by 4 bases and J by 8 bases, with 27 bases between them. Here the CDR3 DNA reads TGTGCCAGCAGCTCCAAGAGGGATGTGAGACTAGGGGCCGATGAGCAGTTCTTC. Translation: CASSSKRDVRLGADEQFF.

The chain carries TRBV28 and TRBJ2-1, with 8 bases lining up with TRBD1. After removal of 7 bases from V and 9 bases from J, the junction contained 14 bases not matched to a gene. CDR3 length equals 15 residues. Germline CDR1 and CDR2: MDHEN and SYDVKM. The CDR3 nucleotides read TGTGCCAGCACCTCACCGGGACAGGTCCTGGGTGAGCAGTTCTTC. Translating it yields CASTSPGQVLGEQFF.

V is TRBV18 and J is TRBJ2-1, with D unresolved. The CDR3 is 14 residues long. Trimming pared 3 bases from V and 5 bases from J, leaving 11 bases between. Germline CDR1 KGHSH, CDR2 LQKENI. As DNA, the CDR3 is TGTGCCAGCTCACCTAGGATAGAGGACAATGAGCAGTTCTTC. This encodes CASSPRIEDNEQFF.

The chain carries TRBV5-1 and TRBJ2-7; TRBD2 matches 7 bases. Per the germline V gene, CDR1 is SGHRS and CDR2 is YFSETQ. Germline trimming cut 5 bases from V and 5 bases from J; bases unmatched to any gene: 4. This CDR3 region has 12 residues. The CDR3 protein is CASRAGRDEQYF. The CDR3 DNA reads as TGCGCCAGCAGAGCAGGGAGGGACGAGCAGTACTTC.

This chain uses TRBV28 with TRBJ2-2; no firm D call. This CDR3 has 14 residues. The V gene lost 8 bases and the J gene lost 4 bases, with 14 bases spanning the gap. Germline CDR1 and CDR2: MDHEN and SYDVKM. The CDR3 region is CASGSGSFTGELFF. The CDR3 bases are TGTGCCAGCGGGTCCGGTTCATTCACCGGGGAGCTGTTTTTT.

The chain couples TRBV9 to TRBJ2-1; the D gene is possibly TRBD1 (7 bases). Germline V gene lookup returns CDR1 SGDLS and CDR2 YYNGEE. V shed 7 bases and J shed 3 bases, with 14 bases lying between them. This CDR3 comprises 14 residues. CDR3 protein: CASGGTAIYNEQFF. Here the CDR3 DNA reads TGTGCCAGCGGGGGGACAGCCATCTACAATGAGCAGTTCTTC.

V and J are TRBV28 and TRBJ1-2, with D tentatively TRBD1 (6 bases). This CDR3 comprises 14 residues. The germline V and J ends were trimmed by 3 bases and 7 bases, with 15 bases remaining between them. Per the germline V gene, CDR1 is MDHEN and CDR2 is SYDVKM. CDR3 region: CASSFGGRSSGYTF. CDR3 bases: TGTGCCAGCAGTTTCGGGGGGCGCTCATCTGGCTACACCTTC.

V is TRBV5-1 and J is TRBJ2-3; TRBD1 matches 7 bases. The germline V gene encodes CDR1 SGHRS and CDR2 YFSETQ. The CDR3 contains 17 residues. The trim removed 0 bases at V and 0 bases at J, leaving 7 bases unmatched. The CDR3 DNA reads TGCGCCAGCAGCTTGGCCTACGGGACAGCTAGCACAGATACGCAGTATTTT. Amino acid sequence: CASSLAYGTASTDTQYF.

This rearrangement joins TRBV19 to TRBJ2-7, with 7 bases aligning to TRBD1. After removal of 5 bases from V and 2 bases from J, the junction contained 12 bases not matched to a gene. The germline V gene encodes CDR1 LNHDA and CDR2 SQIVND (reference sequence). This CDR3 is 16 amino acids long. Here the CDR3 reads CASSPKGGVGTYEQYF. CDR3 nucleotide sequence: TGTGCCAGTAGTCCTAAAGGGGGCGTCGGGACCTACGAGCAGTACTTC.